What follows are 9 T cell receptor beta chains derived from one specimen sequenced in a study of T cell changes during pregnancy in multiple sclerosis. The repertoire was sequenced with immunoSEQ multiplex PCR; TCRdb's copy has only in-frame clones and lacks some. This table holds some 38,000 clones, over 90% found once. Here the sequenced sample was CD4+ T cells from peripheral blood mononuclear cells, taken in the second trimester of pregnancy. The receptors shown here come from a female donor with multiple sclerosis, enrolled in a pregnancy study.

The chain is built from TRBV19 and TRBJ2-3; 8 positions agree with TRBD1. CDR1 LNHDA and CDR2 SQIVND come from the germline V gene (reference sequence). The J segment lost 3 bases and the V segment lost 7 bases, leaving 9 bases of the junction unmatched. The CDR3 contains 15 residues. In DNA, the CDR3 is TGTGCCAGTAAAGGGAGGCAGGGGGCAACAGATACGCAGTATTTT. Translation: CASKGRQGATDTQYF.

The rearrangement joins TRBV6-5 to TRBJ1-3; the match to TRBD1 covers 9 bases. The length of the CDR3 is 15 residues. With 6 bases clipped from V and 0 bases from J, the junction kept 3 bases outside the gene matches. Germline V CDR1 and CDR2: MNHEY, SVGAGI. The CDR3 DNA is TGTGCCAGCAGGGGGACAGGGTACTCTGGAAACACCATATATTTT. It is translated as CASRGTGYSGNTIYF.

The chain links TRBV29-1 to TRBJ2-7, with D perhaps matching TRBD2 (5 bases). The CDR3 spans 16 residues. From germline, CDR1 is SQVTM and CDR2 ANQGSEA. V shed 4 bases and J shed 7 bases, with 26 bases lying between them. The CDR3 DNA sequence: TGCAGCGTTGCTTCATTGAGCGGACGCCCGACGGATGAGCAGTACTTC. Translating it yields CSVASLSGRPTDEQYF.

The rearrangement uses TRBV2 and TRBJ2-1; weak D call: TRBD1 (5 bases). Trimming cost V 7 bases and J 6 bases, with 22 bases left between them. Germline V lookup: CDR1 SNHLY, CDR2 FYNNEI. The CDR3 has 16 residues. The CDR3 reads CASNRRSPTQGNEQFF. For the CDR3, the DNA is TGTGCCAGCAACCGACGGTCACCCACCCAGGGCAATGAGCAGTTCTTC.

This clone was seen just once. V usage is TRBV19 and J usage is TRBJ2-1; possible D gene TRBD1, 6 bases. Trimming pared 6 bases from V and 0 bases from J, leaving 18 bases between. The CDR3 loop spans 17 amino acids. Germline-derived CDR1 and CDR2 are LNHDA and SQIVND (reference sequence). The CDR3 reads CASSRGWTDISYNEQFF. CDR3 DNA: TGTGCCAGTAGCAGAGGCTGGACAGACATCTCCTACAATGAGCAGTTCTTC.

This rearrangement joins TRBV5-4 to TRBJ2-3; D is possibly TRBD2 (5 bases). Trimming stripped 6 bases from V and 2 bases from J, with 19 bases between. From germline, CDR1 is SGHNT and CDR2 YYREEE (reference sequence). CDR3 length: 16 amino acids. The CDR3 bases are TGTGCCAGCAACCCGGGCCTAAGAGGGAACACAGATACGCAGTATTTT. Translating gives CASNPGLRGNTDTQYF. The full variable domain, in which reference TRBV5-4 and TRBJ2-3 provide the parts outside the CDR3, is ETGVTQSPTHLIKTRGQQVTLRCSSQSGHNTVSWYQQALGQGPQFIFQYYREEENGRGNFPPRFSGLQFPNYSSELNVNALELDDSALYLCASNPGLRGNTDTQYFGPGTRLTVL.

This clone turned up a few times. The gene calls are TRBV7-2 and TRBJ2-1, with D perhaps matching TRBD2 (5 bases). Looked up from germline, CDR1 is SGHTA and CDR2 is FQGNSA. The CDR3 loop spans 15 amino acids. Deletions cut 1 base from V and 2 bases from J, with 9 bases between. CDR3 protein: CASSLVGVPYNEQFF. The CDR3 nucleotides read TGTGCCAGCAGCTTAGTGGGAGTGCCCTACAATGAGCAGTTCTTC.

The chain uses TRBV10-1 and TRBJ2-3; TRBD2 is a possible D gene (5 bases). The germline CDR1 and CDR2 sequences are WNHNN and SYGVQD (reference sequence). The CDR3 loop spans 15 amino acids. Trimming left V 0 bases short and J 4 bases short, with 11 bases between. CDR3 protein: CASSESTGIADTQYF. Written as DNA, the CDR3 is TGCGCCAGCAGTGAGTCGACGGGAATCGCAGATACGCAGTATTTT.

The genes are TRBV5-1 and TRBJ1-2; D gene uncertain. This CDR3 comprises 15 residues. Germline V gives CDR1 SGHRS, CDR2 YFSETQ. The germline V and J ends were trimmed by 1 base and 0 bases, with 10 bases remaining between them. The CDR3 sequence: CASSLSALANYGYTF. The CDR3 DNA reads as TGCGCCAGCAGCTTGAGTGCTTTAGCTAACTATGGCTACACCTTC.